Listed below are T cell receptor beta chains from one sample, sequenced in a study of cytomegalovirus exposure and HLA in healthy donors. TCRdb's copy holds only in-frame clones and misses some; the assay was immunoSEQ multiplex PCR. The sample has around 210,000 clones; around 75% are singletons. The sequenced sample was PBMCs. These receptors were taken from a male donor in good health and CMV-seropositive. Each CDR3 is given with its conserved first and last residue. A D gene is named only where the DNA matches it firmly. Some rows mark clone size as missing; the rest say once, few, many or name a class of expanded clone.

>.|TRBV19|TRBJ2-7|.
TGTGCCAGTAGTCCGGAGGGATCCTACGAGCAGTACTTC
CASSPEGSYEQYF
>.|TRBV9|TRBJ2-5|.
TGTGCCAGCAGCGCTAGCTGGGAGACCCAGTACTTC
CASSASWETQYF
>TRBD2|TRBV27|TRBJ2-1|.
TGTGCCAGCAGTTTCTCCGCAGCGGGAGTAGGCAGTGAGCAGTTCTTC
CASSFSAAGVGSEQFF
>TRBD2|TRBV6-5|TRBJ2-7|.
TGTGCCAGCCCTAGCGGGCCTACTTACGAGCAGTACTTC
CASPSGPTYEQYF
>.|TRBV6-5|TRBJ2-7|.
TGTGCCAGCAGTCGACCGGGACACAGCTCCTACGAGCAGTACTTC
CASSRPGHSSYEQYF
>.|TRBV6-6|TRBJ2-1|.
TGTGCCAGCAGTCTTCAGGGCATAATTTACAATGAGCAGTTCTTC
CASSLQGIIYNEQFF
>TRBD1|TRBV7-2|TRBJ1-6|.
TGTGCCAGCAGCGGGACAGGGGGCCTTTCGGGGGTAGGCTCACCCCTCCACTTT
CASSGTGGLSGVGSPLHF
>.|TRBV30|TRBJ1-2|.
TGTGCCTGGAGCAGCGGGGGGGCAGCTGGCTACACCTTC
CAWSSGGAAGYTF
>.|TRBV9|TRBJ1-3|.
TGTGCCAGCAGCGCCCGACAGTCCTCTGGAAACACCATATATTTT
CASSARQSSGNTIYF
>TRBD2|TRBV7-2|TRBJ2-3|.
TGTGCCAGCAGCCCAGTAGCGGGAGTACAAGATACGCAGTATTTT
CASSPVAGVQDTQYF
>.|TRBV5-1|TRBJ2-1|.
TGCGCCAGCAGCTTGAACTTTCCCAATGAGCAGTTCTTC
CASSLNFPNEQFF
>TRBD1|TRBV7-3|TRBJ1-1|.
TGTGCCAGCAGCCCATACGGGACAGGGGCCACTGAAGCTTTCTTT
CASSPYGTGATEAFF
>.|TRBV27|TRBJ1-2|once
TGTGCCAGCAGTACAGGCAGGTGGGACTATGGCTACACCTTC
CASSTGRWDYGYTF
>.|TRBV6-5|TRBJ1-4|.
TGTGCCAGCAGTTACTCGGCAGGGAAGGGTGGAGAAAAACTGTTTTTT
CASSYSAGKGGEKLFF
>TRBD2|TRBV7-2|TRBJ2-3|.
TGTGCCAGCAGCTCCGGACTAGCGGGCCCCCTTAGCACAGATACGCAGTATTTT
CASSSGLAGPLSTDTQYF
>TRBD2|TRBV2|TRBJ2-3|few
TGTGCCAGCATAATTGGGACTAGCGGGGGGGATCGCCCCAATACGCAGTATTTT
CASIIGTSGGDRPNTQYF
>.|TRBV7-9|TRBJ2-5|.
TGTGCCAGCAGCTTTCTTAGCCGGGTCCAAGAGACCCAGTACTTC
CASSFLSRVQETQYF
>.|TRBV27|TRBJ2-6|.
TGTGCCAGCAGTCCTTTCTCCAGCGCCTCTGGGGCCAACGTCCTGACTTTC
CASSPFSSASGANVLTF
>.|TRBV11-2|TRBJ2-1|.
TGTGCCAGCAGCAACGCGCAACGCAAGGAGCAGTTCTTC
CASSNAQRKEQFF
>TRBD2|TRBV11-1|TRBJ2-7|.
TGTGCCAGCAGCCCGGAGCGGGGCGAGCAGTACTTC
CASSPERGEQYF
>TRBD1|TRBV10-3|TRBJ1-1|.
TGTGCCATCAGAGAAACAGGGGGTTATACTGAAGCTTTCTTT
CAIRETGGYTEAFF
>TRBD1|TRBV19|TRBJ1-5|.
TGTGCCAGTAGTACACCGGGACAGGGAAATCAGCCCCAGCATTTT
CASSTPGQGNQPQHF
>TRBD1|TRBV11-2|TRBJ2-2|.
TGTGCCAGCAGCTTTCGGGGACAGGGCACCACCGGGGAGCTGTTTTTT
CASSFRGQGTTGELFF
>TRBD1|TRBV7-2|TRBJ1-1|.
TGTGCCAGCAATCCGGGGACAGGAAACACTGAAGCTTTCTTT
CASNPGTGNTEAFF
>.|TRBV6-5|TRBJ1-5|.
TGTGCCAGCAGTTACCAACAGGAGAGTCAGCCCCAGCATTTT
CASSYQQESQPQHF
>.|TRBV9|TRBJ1-2|.
TGTGCCAGCAGCGAGGTAGAGGGAAGATTCAACTATGGCTACACCTTC
CASSEVEGRFNYGYTF
>TRBD2|TRBV5-1|TRBJ2-1|.
TGCGCCAGCAGCCCCGGGACTAGCGGGGCCTCCCCCCAGTTCTTC
CASSPGTSGASPQFF
>TRBD2|TRBV11-2|TRBJ2-3|.
TGTGCCAGCAGCCCCCTAGCGGGAGGACTCACAGATACGCAGTATTTT
CASSPLAGGLTDTQYF
>.|TRBV7-2|TRBJ1-1|.
TGTGCCAGCAGCTCCCAACCGACAGAACTGAACACTGAAGCTTTCTTT
CASSSQPTELNTEAFF
>.|TRBV7-6|TRBJ2-2|.
TGTGCCAGCAGCTTAGCGCGTCCCGAAAACACCGGGGAGCTGTTTTTT
CASSLARPENTGELFF
>.|TRBV28|TRBJ2-6|few
TGTGCCAGCAGCCCTACCAGGGCTGGGGCCAACGTCCTGACTTTC
CASSPTRAGANVLTF
>.|TRBV6-1|TRBJ1-4|.
TGTGCCAGCAGTGGGGCAGGCGGGGCTGAAAAACTGTTTTTT
CASSGAGGAEKLFF
>.|TRBV10-3|TRBJ2-3|.
TGTGCCATCAGTGAGTCAACAGCAACAGATACGCAGTATTTT
CAISESTATDTQYF
>TRBD1|TRBV7-2|TRBJ2-7|.
TGTGCCAGCAGCTTAGTCGGACAGGGGTCCTACGAGCAGTACTTC
CASSLVGQGSYEQYF
>.|TRBV7-8|TRBJ1-2|.
TGTGCCAGCAGCTTAATGGGGCCTTTCTATGGCTACACCTTC
CASSLMGPFYGYTF
>.|TRBV6-1|TRBJ1-2|.
TGTGCCAGCAGTCGGCAGGGTGGCGGCTACACCTTC
CASSRQGGGYTF
>TRBD2|TRBV5-1|TRBJ2-3|.
TGCGCCAGCAGCCCCAGTTTAGCGGGGGGGATAGATACGCAGTATTTT
CASSPSLAGGIDTQYF
>.|TRBV7-3|TRBJ2-2|.
TGTGCCAGCAGCTTAATCAACTCGAACACCGGGGAGCTGTTTTTT
CASSLINSNTGELFF
>TRBD2|TRBV4-3|TRBJ2-3|.
TGCGCCAGCAGCCAAGATCTCCCTAGCGGGGGTCGAGATACGCAGTATTTT
CASSQDLPSGGRDTQYF
>.|TRBV29-1|TRBJ2-3|.
TGCAGCGGGAACTCGGGATTCACAGATACGCAGTATTTT
CSGNSGFTDTQYF
>.|TRBV20-1|TRBJ2-7|.
TGCAGTGCCTCTCCCTACGAGCAGTACTTC
CSASPYEQYF
>.|TRBV28|TRBJ2-7|.
TGTGCCACCTCGGGCGGAGGGGACTCCTACGAGCAGTACTTC
CATSGGGDSYEQYF
>.|TRBV19|TRBJ2-5|.
TGTGCCAGTAGTACCCCCATGCAAGAGACCCAGTACTTC
CASSTPMQETQYF
>TRBD2|TRBV7-7|TRBJ2-1|few
TGTGCCGTCAAGCGGGGGCTTAACAATGAGCAGTTCTTC
CAVKRGLNNEQFF